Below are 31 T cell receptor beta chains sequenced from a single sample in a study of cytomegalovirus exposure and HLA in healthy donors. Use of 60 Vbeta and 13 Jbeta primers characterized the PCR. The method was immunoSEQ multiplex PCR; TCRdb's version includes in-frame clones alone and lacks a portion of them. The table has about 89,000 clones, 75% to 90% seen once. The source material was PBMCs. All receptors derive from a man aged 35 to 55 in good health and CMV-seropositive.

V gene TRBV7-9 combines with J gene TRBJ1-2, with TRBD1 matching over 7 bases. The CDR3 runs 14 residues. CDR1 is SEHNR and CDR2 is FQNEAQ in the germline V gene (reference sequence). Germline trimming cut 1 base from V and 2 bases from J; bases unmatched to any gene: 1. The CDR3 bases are TGTGCCAGCAGCTTAGAGGGACAGAACTATGGCTACACCTTC. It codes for CASSLEGQNYGYTF.

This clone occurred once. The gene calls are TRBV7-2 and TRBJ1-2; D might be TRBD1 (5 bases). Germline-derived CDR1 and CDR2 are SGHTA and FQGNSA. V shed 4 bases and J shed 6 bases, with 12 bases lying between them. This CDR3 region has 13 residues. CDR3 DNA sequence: TGTGCCAGCAGCTCCAGGGTAGTAAATGGCTACACCTTC. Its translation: CASSSRVVNGYTF.

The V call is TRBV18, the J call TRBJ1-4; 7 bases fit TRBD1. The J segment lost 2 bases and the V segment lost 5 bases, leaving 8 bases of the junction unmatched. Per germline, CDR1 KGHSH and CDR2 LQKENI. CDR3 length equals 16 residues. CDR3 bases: TGTGCCAGCTCAGACCAACAGGGGTTGACTAATGAAAAACTGTTTTTT. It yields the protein CASSDQQGLTNEKLFF.

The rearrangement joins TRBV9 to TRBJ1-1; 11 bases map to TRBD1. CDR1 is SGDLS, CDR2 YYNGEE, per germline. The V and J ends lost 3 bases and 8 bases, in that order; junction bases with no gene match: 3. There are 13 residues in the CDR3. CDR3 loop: CASSGGTGGEAFF. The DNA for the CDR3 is TGTGCCAGCAGCGGGGGGACAGGGGGAGAAGCTTTCTTT.

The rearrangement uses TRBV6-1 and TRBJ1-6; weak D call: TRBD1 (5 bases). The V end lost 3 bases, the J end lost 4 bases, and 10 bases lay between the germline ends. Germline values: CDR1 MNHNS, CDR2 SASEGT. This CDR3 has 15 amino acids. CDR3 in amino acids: CASSDRQIYNSPLHF. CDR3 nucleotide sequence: TGTGCCAGCAGTGACCGACAGATTTATAATTCACCCCTCCACTTT.

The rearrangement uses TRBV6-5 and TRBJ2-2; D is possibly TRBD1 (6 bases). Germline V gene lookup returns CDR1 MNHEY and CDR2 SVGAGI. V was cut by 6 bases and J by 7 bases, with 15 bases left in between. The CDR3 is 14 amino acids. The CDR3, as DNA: TGTGCCAGCAGGGGCAGGGGAGAGCACGGGGAGCTGTTTTTT. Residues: CASRGRGEHGELFF.

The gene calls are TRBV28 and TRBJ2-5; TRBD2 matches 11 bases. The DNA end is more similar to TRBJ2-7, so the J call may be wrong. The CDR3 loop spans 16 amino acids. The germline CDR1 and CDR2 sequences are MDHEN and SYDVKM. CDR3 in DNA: TGTGCCAGCAGTTCCGGTACTAGCGGGAGTTACTACGAGCAGTACTTC. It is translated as CASSSGTSGSYYEQYF.

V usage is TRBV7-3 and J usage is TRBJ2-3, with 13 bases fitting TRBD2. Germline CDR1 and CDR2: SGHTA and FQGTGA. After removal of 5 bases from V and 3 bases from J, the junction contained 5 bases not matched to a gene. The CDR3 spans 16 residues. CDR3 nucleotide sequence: TGTGCCAGCAGCCTTGGGACTAGCGGGATGACAGATACGCAGTATTTT. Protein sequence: CASSLGTSGMTDTQYF.

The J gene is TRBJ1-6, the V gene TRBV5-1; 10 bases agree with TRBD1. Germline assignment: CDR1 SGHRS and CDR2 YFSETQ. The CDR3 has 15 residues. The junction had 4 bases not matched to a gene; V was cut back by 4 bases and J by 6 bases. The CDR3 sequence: CASSGGTGVNSPLHF. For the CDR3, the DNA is TGCGCCAGCAGCGGCGGGACAGGGGTTAATTCACCCCTCCACTTT.

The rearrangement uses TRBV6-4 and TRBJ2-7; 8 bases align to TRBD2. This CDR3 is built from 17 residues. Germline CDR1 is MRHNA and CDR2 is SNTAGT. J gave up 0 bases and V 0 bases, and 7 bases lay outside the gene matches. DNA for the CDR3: TGTGCCAGCAGTGACTCGATAGGCGGGACTAGCTCCTACGAGCAGTACTTC. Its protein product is CASSDSIGGTSSYEQYF.

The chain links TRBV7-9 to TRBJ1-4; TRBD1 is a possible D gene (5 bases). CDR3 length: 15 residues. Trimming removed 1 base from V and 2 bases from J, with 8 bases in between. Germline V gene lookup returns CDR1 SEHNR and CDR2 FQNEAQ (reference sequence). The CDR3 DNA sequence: TGTGCCAGCAGCTTAGGGACAAATACTAATGAAAAACTGTTTTTT. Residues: CASSLGTNTNEKLFF.

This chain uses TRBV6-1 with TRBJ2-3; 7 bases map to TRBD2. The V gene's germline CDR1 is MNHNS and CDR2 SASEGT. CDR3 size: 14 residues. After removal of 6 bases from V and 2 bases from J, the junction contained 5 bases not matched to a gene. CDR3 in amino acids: CASRDWDYTDTQYF. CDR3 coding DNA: TGTGCCAGCAGGGATTGGGACTACACAGATACGCAGTATTTT.

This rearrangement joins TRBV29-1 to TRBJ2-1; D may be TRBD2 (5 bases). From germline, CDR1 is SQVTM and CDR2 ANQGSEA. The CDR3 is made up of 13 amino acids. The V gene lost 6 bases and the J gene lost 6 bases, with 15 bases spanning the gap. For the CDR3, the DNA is TGCAGCGTAGCCCAAAGTCGGGGCAATGAGCAGTTCTTC. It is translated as CSVAQSRGNEQFF.

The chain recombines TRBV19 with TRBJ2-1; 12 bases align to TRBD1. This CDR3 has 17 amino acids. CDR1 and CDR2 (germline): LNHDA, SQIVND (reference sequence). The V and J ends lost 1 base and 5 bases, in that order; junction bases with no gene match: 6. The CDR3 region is CASSIAGDRGLNNEQFF. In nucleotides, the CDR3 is TGTGCCAGTAGTATAGCTGGGGACAGGGGGCTTAACAATGAGCAGTTCTTC.

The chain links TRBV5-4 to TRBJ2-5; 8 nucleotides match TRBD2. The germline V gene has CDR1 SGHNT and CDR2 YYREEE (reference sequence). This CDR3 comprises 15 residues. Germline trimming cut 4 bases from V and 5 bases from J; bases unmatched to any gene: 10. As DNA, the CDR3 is TGTGCCAGCAGCCCCTCGGGGGGGGGACGGGAGACCCAGTACTTC. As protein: CASSPSGGGRETQYF.

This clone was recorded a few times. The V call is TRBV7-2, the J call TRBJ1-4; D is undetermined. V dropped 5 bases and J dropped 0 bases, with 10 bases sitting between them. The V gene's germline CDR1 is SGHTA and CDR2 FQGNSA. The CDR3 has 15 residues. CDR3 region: CASSRTVATNEKLFF. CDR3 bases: TGTGCCAGCAGCCGGACTGTTGCAACTAATGAAAAACTGTTTTTT.

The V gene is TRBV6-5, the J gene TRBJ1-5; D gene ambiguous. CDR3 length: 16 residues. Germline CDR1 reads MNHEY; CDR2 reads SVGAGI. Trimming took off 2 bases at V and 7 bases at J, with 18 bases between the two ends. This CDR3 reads CASSYAPPGNMQPQHF. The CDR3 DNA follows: TGTGCCAGCAGTTACGCCCCGCCGGGGAACATGCAGCCCCAGCATTTT.

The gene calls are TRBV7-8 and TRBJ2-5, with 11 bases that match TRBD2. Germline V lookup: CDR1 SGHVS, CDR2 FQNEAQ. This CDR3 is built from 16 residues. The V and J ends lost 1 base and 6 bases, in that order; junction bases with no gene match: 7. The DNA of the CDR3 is TGTGCCAGCAGCTTAGGGCTAGCGGGAGGAGGGAAGACCCAGTACTTC. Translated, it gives CASSLGLAGGGKTQYF. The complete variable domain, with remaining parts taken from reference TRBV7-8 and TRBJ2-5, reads GAGVSQSPRYKVAKRGQDVALRCDPISGHVSLFWYQQALGQGPEFLTYFQNEAQLDKSGLPSDRFFAERPEGSVSTLKIQRTQQEDSAVYLCASSLGLAGGGKTQYFGPGTRLLVL.

The CDR3 region has the DNA TGTGCCAGCAGGAACAATGGGAACACTGAAGCTTTCTTT. Its translation: CASRNNGNTEAFF. The chain is built from TRBV6-5 and TRBJ1-1; D call uncertain. This CDR3 is built from 13 residues. CDR1 is MNHEY, CDR2 SVGAGI, per germline. The V gene lost 6 bases and the J gene lost 1 base, with 9 bases spanning the gap.

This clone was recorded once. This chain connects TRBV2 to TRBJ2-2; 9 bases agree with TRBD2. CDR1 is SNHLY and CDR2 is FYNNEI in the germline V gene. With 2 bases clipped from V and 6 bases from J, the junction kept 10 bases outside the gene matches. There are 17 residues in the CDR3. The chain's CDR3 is CASSERAGGPVAGELFF. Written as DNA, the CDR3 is TGTGCCAGCAGTGAACGGGCGGGAGGGCCGGTGGCCGGGGAGCTGTTTTTT.

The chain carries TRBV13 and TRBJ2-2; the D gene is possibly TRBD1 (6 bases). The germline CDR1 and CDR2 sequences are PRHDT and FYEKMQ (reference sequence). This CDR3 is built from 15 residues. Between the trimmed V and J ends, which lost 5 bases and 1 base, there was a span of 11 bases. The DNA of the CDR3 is TGTGCCAGCAGCGGACAGACGGTGAACACCGGGGAGCTGTTTTTT. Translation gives CASSGQTVNTGELFF.

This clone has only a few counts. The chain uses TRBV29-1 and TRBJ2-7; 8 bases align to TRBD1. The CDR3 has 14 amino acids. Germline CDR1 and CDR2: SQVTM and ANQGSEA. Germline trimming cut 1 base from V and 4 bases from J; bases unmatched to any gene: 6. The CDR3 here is CSVEGAGTGYEQYF. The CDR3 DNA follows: TGCAGCGTTGAAGGGGCCGGGACAGGATACGAGCAGTACTTC.

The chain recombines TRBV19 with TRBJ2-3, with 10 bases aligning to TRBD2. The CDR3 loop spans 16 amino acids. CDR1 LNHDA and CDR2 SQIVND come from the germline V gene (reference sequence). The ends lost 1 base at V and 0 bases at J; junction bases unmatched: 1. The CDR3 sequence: CASSIASGGSTDTQYF. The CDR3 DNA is TGTGCCAGTAGTATAGCTAGCGGGGGAAGCACAGATACGCAGTATTTT.

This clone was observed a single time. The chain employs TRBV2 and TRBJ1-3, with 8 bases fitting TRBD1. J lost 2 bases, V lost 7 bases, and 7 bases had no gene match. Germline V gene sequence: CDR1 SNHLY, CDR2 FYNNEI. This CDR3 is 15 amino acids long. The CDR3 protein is CASIPTGATGNTIYF. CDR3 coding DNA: TGTGCCAGCATCCCGACAGGGGCGACTGGAAACACCATATATTTT.

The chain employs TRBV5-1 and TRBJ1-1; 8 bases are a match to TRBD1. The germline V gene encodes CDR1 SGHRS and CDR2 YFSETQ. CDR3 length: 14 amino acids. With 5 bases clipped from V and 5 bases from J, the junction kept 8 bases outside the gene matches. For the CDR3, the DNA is TGCGCCAGCAGTGTCGGACAGGGTTGGACTGAAGCTTTCTTT. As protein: CASSVGQGWTEAFF.

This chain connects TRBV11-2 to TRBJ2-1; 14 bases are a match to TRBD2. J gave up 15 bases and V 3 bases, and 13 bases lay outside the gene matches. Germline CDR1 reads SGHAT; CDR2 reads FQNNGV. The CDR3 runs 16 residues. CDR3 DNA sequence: TGTGCCAGCAGCTTCCATGGACTAGCGGGGGGAAGAGGGCCGTTCTTC. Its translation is CASSFHGLAGGRGPFF.

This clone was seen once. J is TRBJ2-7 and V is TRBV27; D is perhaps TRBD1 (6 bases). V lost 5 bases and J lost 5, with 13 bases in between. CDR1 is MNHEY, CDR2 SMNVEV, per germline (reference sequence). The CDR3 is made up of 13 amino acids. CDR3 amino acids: CASSLQGSHEQYF. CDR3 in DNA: TGTGCCAGCAGTCTCCAGGGGTCTCACGAGCAGTACTTC.

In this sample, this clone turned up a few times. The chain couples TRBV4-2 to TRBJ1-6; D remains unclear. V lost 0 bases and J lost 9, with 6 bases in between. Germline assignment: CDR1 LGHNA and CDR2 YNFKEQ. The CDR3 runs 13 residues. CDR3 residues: CASSQDFGSPLHF. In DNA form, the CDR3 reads TGTGCCAGCAGCCAAGATTTCGGTTCACCCCTCCACTTT.

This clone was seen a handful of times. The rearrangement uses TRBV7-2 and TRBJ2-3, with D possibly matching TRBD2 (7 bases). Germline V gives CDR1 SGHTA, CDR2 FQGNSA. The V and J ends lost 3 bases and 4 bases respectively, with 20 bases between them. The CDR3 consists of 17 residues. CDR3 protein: CASSFLAGGGRSDTQYF. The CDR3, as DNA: TGTGCCAGCAGCTTTCTAGCTGGGGGGGGGCGTTCAGATACGCAGTATTTT.

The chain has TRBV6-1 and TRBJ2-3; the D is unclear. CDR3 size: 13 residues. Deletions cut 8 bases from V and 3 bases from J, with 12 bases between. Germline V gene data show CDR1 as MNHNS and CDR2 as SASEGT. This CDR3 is CASQVPGTDTQYF. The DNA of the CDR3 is TGTGCCAGCCAAGTGCCCGGGACAGATACGCAGTATTTT.

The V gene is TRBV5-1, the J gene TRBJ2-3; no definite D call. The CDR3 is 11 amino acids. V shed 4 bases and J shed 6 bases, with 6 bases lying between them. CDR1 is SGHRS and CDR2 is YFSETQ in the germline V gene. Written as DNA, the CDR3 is TGCGCCAGCAGCCCCTCGGATACGCAGTATTTT. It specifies CASSPSDTQYF.